This T cell receptor beta chain was retrieved from a study of tumour-infiltrating T cells in Burkitt lymphoma. Overall study: All epidemiological Burkitt lymphoma subtypes were represented in the cohort. Overall and progression-free survival were predicted by productive clonality.

This clone was observed a handful of times. Antigen: not known. The CDR3 is 13 amino acids. The V gene lost 4 bases and the J gene lost 4 bases, with 10 bases spanning the gap. Germline loops: CDR1 MDHEN, CDR2 SYDVKM. Study outcomes and limitations: Several public clonotypes were shared across many Burkitt lymphoma patients.

Data came from immunoSEQ multiplex PCR; TCRdb stores just in-frame clones and leaves some out. The data hold about 740 clones, with around 59% observed a single time. This chain uses TRBV28 with TRBJ1-1, with D hard to call. Sequencing input: tumor tissue. The TCR was taken from a human donor with Burkitt lymphoma. CDR3 sequence (DNA): TGTGCCAGCAGTTGGTATGGCACCACTGAAGCTTTCTTT. Its protein product is CASSWYGTTEAFF.